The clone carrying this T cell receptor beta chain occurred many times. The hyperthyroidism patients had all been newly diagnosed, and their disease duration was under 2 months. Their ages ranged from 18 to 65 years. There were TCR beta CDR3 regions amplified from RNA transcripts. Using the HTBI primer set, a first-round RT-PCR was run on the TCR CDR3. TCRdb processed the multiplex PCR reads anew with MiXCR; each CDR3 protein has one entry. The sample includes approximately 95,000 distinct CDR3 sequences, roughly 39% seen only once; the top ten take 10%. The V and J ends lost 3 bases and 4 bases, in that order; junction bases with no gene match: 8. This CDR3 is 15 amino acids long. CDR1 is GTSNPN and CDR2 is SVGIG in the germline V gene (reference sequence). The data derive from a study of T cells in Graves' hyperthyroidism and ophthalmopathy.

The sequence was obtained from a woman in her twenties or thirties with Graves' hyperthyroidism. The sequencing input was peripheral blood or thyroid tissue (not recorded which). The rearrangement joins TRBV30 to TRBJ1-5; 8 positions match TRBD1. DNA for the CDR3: TGTGCCTGGAGCGACAGACAGGGGTGGAATCAGCCCCAGCATTTT. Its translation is CAWSDRQGWNQPQHF.